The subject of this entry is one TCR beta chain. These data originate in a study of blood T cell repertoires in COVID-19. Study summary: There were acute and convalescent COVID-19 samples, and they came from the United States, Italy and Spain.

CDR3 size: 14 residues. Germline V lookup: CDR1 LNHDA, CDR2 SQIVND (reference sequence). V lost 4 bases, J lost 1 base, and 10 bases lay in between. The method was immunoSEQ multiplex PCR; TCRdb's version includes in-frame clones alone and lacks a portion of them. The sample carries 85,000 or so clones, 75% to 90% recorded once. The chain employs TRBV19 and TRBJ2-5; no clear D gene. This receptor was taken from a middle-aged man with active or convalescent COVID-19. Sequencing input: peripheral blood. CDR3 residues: CASSTSTRQETQYF. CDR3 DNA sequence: TGTGCCAGTAGTACTTCGACACGCCAAGAGACCCAGTACTTC.